This T cell receptor (beta chain) was observed in a study of graft-versus-host responses after intestinal transplantation. Study information: Transplants given to recipients were multivisceral, liver-intestinal, or isolated intestinal. Recipients across the board were started on anti-thymocyte globulin induction, then kept on tacrolimus and steroids for roughly 3 years. Study conclusions and caveats: GvH clones were identified in recipient marrow, with some first appearing in ileum or blood. Peak levels of circulating GvH clones tracked with early post-transplant HvG declines.

As concerns this clone: Its antigen is not identified.

J was trimmed by 8 bases and V by 3 bases; bases with no gene match: 8. From germline, CDR1 is MRHNA and CDR2 SNTAGT. This CDR3 comprises 15 residues. Repertoires were generated with immunoSEQ multiplex PCR, while TCRdb's copy carries only in-frame clones and drops some. The table shows some 25,000 clones, with just under 95% occurring only once. The TCR originated in a human patient who received an intestinal transplant, so some T cells may come from the graft donor. This sample comprised PBMCs, obtained roughly 32 days after intestinal transplant. The V call is TRBV6-4, the J call TRBJ1-2; 11 bases line up with TRBD1. DNA for the CDR3: TGTGCCAGCAGTGATCCCGGACAGGGGGCGGAGGGCTACACCTTC. Its translation: CASSDPGQGAEGYTF.